This T cell receptor (beta chain) was identified in a study of T cell responses to AZD1222 COVID-19 vaccine. General study findings and limits: The sample set comprised mostly white British donors with more females, and clonal diversity was possibly underestimated.

The repertoire was sequenced with immunoSEQ multiplex PCR; TCRdb's copy has only in-frame clones and lacks some. The sample records more than 70,000 clones, 70% to 90% being singletons. In the case of this clone: Its antigen is undetermined.

Specimen: peripheral blood, collected on day 0 of AZD1222 vaccination. The clonotype comes from an adult in good health.

The chain's CDR3 is CASSPRASSYEQYF. CDR3 nucleotide sequence: TGTGCCAGCAGCCCACGGGCTAGCTCCTACGAGCAGTACTTC. J is TRBJ2-7 and V is TRBV3-1 (or the pseudogene TRBV3-2); D ambiguous. V was pared by 4 bases and J by 0 bases, with 10 bases between. Germline V gene data show CDR1 as LGHDT and CDR2 as YNNKEL (reference sequence). The CDR3 is 14 amino acids.